This T cell receptor (beta chain) is drawn from a study of cytomegalovirus exposure and HLA in healthy donors. This CDR3 comprises 16 residues. Unmatched junction bases numbered 6, after V lost 2 bases and J lost 7 bases. The V gene's germline CDR1 is LGHNA and CDR2 YNFKEQ. Findings and caveats of the study: Reportedly, fewer N-insertions than the approximately 600-donor mean appeared in an Asian-associated ancestry cluster in a later analysis.

The PCR had 60 Vbeta and 13 Jbeta primers. Sequenced by immunoSEQ multiplex PCR; TCRdb stores in-frame clones only, minus some. The table includes around 130,000 clones, about 74% detected once. Of note for this clone: The antigen is undetermined.

The V and J genes are TRBV4-2 and TRBJ2-1, with 12 nucleotides matching TRBD2. The sequenced material came from PBMCs. This clonotype was sampled from an older woman in good health and CMV-seronegative. CDR3 region: CASSQSTSGSANEQFF. The CDR3 DNA reads TGTGCCAGCAGCCAATCGACTAGCGGGAGTGCGAATGAGCAGTTCTTC.